This record looks at one T cell receptor beta chain sequence and its context. The antigen is unknown. PCR was performed a second time for about 7 to 12 cycles using a sample-barcoded 5' primer and a J-beta primer mix. TCRdb re-called the 5' RACE reads with MiXCR, one entry per CDR3 protein. The sample has about 800,000 distinct CDR3 sequences, roughly 25% seen once. The sample comes from a study of blood T cells in healthy people across ages. General study results and limits: Older age went with lower TCR beta diversity per million T cells, in a roughly linear way.

V lost 6 bases, J lost 1 base, and 10 bases stayed unmatched. Germline loops: CDR1 MNHNY, CDR2 SVGAGI (reference sequence). This CDR3 region has 16 residues. These data were also filed under a second study, of T cells of mothers and their children. That study reports: For cDNA synthesis, the complete extracted RNA was used (about 1.6 ug per 15 ul).

This clonotype was sampled from a boy between 10 and 17 years old in good health. The rearrangement uses TRBV6-6 and TRBJ2-7; 9 nucleotides line up with TRBD1. The sample taken for sequencing was blood. In nucleotides, the CDR3 is TGTGCCAGCAGCTACGATACCGGGACAGGGTCCTACGAGCAGTACTTC. Protein sequence: CASSYDTGTGSYEQYF.